The TCR beta chain described here comes from a study of OX40 agonist ivuxolimab in advanced cancers. Assay used: immunoSEQ multiplex PCR; TCRdb lists only in-frame clones, some missing. The repertoire holds 50,000 to 65,000 clones, about nine tenths seen once, with roughly 25% in the top ten. Patients who had autoimmune disease history or got systemic immunosuppression were left out. CDR3 length: 14 amino acids. Germline lookup yields CDR1 MDHEN and CDR2 SYDVKM. The V gene lost 3 bases and the J gene lost 2 bases, with 10 bases spanning the gap. The V and J genes are TRBV28 and TRBJ1-2; D not resolved. Specimen: CD4+ or CD8+ T cells sorted from blood, collected in a trial of the OX40 agonist ivuxolimab. The sequence came from an adult with an advanced solid tumor such as melanoma, head and neck, liver or kidney cancer. CDR3 sequence reads: CASSFPLGNYGYTF. Written as DNA, the CDR3 is TGTGCCAGCAGTTTCCCCTTGGGGAACTATGGCTACACCTTC.